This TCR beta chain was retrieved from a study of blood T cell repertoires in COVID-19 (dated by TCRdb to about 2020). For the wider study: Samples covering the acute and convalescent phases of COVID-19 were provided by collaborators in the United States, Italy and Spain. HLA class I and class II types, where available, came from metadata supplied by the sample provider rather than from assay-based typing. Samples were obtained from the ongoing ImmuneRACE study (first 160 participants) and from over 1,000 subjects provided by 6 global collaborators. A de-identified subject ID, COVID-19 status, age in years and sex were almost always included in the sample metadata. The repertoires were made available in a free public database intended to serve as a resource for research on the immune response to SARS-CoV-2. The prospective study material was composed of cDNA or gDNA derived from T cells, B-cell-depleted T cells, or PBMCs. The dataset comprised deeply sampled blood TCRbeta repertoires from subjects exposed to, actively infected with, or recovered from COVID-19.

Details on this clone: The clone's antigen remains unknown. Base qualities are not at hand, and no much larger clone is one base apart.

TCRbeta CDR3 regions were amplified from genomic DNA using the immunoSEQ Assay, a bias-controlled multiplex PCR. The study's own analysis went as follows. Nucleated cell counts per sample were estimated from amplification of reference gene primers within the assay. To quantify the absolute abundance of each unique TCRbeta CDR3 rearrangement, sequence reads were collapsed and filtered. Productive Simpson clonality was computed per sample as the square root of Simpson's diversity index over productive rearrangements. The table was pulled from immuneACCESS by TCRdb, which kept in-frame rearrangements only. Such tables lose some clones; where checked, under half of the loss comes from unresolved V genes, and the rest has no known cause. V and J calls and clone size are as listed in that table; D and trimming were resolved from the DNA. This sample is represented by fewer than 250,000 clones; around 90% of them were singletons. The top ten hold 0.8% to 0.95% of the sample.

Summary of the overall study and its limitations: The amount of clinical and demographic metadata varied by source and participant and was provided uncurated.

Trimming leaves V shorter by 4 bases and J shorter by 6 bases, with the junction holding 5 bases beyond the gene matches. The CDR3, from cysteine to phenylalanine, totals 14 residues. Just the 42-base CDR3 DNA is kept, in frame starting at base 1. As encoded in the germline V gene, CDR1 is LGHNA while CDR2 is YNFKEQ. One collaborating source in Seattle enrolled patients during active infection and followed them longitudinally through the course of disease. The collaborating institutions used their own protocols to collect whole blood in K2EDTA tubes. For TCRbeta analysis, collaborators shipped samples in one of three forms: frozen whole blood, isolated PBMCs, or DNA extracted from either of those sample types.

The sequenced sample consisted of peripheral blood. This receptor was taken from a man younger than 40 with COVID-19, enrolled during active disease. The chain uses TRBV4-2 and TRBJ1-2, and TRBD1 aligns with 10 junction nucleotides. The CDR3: CASSPDRGLNGYTF. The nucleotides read TGTGCCAGCAGCCCTGACAGGGGGCTGAATGGCTACACCTTC.